The TCR beta chain under discussion was sequenced for a study of identical twins. TCRdb reprocessed the 5' RACE reads with MiXCR, giving one entry per CDR3 protein. The sample carries about 530,000 distinct CDR3 sequences, about 16% recorded once. Between the trimmed V and J ends, which lost 1 base and 6 bases, there was a span of 6 bases. The germline V gene has CDR1 SGHTA and CDR2 FQGNSA. The CDR3 totals 13 residues. The data were also submitted as part of a second study, on yellow fever vaccine responses in identical twins.

Sequencing input: CD4+ T cells sorted from blood. This receptor was taken from a woman aged 18-29 years in good health. The V and J genes are TRBV7-2 and TRBJ2-2; the D is unclear. The CDR3 DNA sequence: TGTGCCAGCAGCTTAGGTCCTCCCGGGGAGCTGTTTTTT. This translates into CASSLGPPGELFF.